This T cell receptor beta chain was captured by sequencing in a study of T-cell reconstitution after alpha-beta-depleted transplantation in children. This clonotype was observed many times. This sample's TCRbeta library carried unique molecular identifier barcodes. TCRdb redid the calling of the PCR reads with MiXCR, one entry per CDR3 protein. Here the sample spans a few hundred thousand distinct CDR3 sequences, about 8.8% being singletons. Material: PBMCs from the stem cell graft donor, obtained from the stem cell graft. The origin of this receptor is a human donor who donated a stem cell graft to a child with SCID.

CDR3 amino acids: CASSSALGKGIQYF. The DNA for the CDR3 is TGTGCCAGCAGTTCCGCCCTGGGAAAAGGCATTCAGTACTTC. This chain links TRBV6-5 with TRBJ2-4; D not certain. The length of the CDR3 is 14 residues. Germline lookup yields CDR1 MNHEY and CDR2 SVGAGI. V lost 4 bases and J lost 9, with 16 bases in between.